This TCR beta chain was captured by sequencing in a study of blood T cell repertoires in COVID-19. For the study at large: Collection of acute and convalescent COVID-19 samples took place in the United States, Italy and Spain. PBMCs, B-cell-depleted T cells, or T cells were the source of the cDNA or gDNA that made up the material.

CDR3 length equals 11 residues. V was trimmed by 4 bases and J by 9 bases, leaving 7 bases between them. TCRdb's table, derived via immunoSEQ multiplex PCR, lists solely in-frame clones and lacks some. The sample records around 64,000 clones, 85% to 90% being singletons. The genes are TRBV23-1 and TRBJ2-1; D is ambiguous. Being an ORF, TRBV23-1 has a function that is uncertain. Sequencing input: peripheral blood. This clonotype was sampled from a man aged 50 to 60 with active COVID-19. CDR3 coding DNA: TGCGCCAGCAGTCCCCTCAGTGAGCAGTTCTTC. Translation: CASSPLSEQFF.